The next 23 T cell receptor beta chains were all read from a single sample in a study of T cells in Graves' hyperthyroidism and ophthalmopathy. TCR beta CDR3 regions were amplified from RNA. HTBI primers drove first-round RT-PCR of the TCR CDR3. A single record per CDR3 protein comes from TCRdb applying MiXCR to the multiplex PCR reads. The sample yields about 130,000 distinct CDR3 sequences, approximately 20% seen once. The sequenced material came from blood. These receptors originate from a woman between 45 and 60 years old with Graves' hyperthyroidism that later progressed to Graves' ophthalmopathy.

V is TRBV15 and J is TRBJ1-6; possible D gene TRBD1, 5 bases. CDR1 LNHNV and CDR2 YYDKDF come from the germline V gene (reference sequence). V gave up 0 bases and J gave up 8 bases, with 17 bases separating them. The CDR3 runs to 17 residues. For the CDR3, the DNA is TGTGCCACCAGCAGAGAGACAGTGCTTGGTCATGATTCACCCCTCCACTTT. Translation: CATSRETVLGHDSPLHF. Combining the CDR3 with reference TRBV15 and TRBJ1-6 gives the whole variable domain DAMVIQNPRYQVTQFGKPVTLSCSQTLNHNVMYWYQQKSSQAPKLLFHYYDKDFNNEADTPDNFQSRRPNTSFCFLDIRSPGLGDTAMYLCATSRETVLGHDSPLHFGNGTRLTVT.

This clonotype was picked up many times. This chain uses TRBV20-1 with TRBJ2-3; TRBD2 matches at 8 bases. Germline trimming cut 0 bases from V and 5 bases from J; bases unmatched to any gene: 7. CDR1 DFQATT and CDR2 SNEGSKA come from the germline V gene (reference sequence). The CDR3 is 15 residues long. CDR3 loop: CSARDSSGKGDTQYF. The DNA of the CDR3 is TGCAGTGCTAGAGATAGTAGCGGGAAGGGAGATACGCAGTATTTT.

The chain has TRBV15 and TRBJ2-1; 7 bases map to TRBD1. The V gene's germline CDR1 is LNHNV and CDR2 YYDKDF (reference sequence). The CDR3 totals 14 residues. Trimming cost V 5 bases and J 3 bases; bases outside gene matches: 4. CDR3 sequence reads: CATSRRQGYNEQFF. CDR3 coding DNA: TGTGCCACCAGCCGAAGACAGGGCTACAATGAGCAGTTCTTC. The full variable domain, completed using reference TRBV15 and TRBJ2-1, is DAMVIQNPRYQVTQFGKPVTLSCSQTLNHNVMYWYQQKSSQAPKLLFHYYDKDFNNEADTPDNFQSRRPNTSFCFLDIRSPGLGDTAMYLCATSRRQGYNEQFFGPGTRLTVL.

This clonotype was counted many times. J is TRBJ2-5 and V is TRBV29-1; D may match TRBD1 or TRBD2 (5 bases each). This CDR3 region has 13 residues. V lost 4 bases to trimming and J lost 5 bases, with 14 bases between them. Per the germline V gene, CDR1 is SQVTM and CDR2 is ANQGSEA. This CDR3 is CSVVWGFGETQYF. DNA of the CDR3: TGCAGCGTTGTATGGGGGTTCGGGGAGACCCAGTACTTC.

This clonotype was counted ten times or more. The rearrangement uses TRBV20-1 and TRBJ2-1, with 7 bases that match TRBD2. Germline values: CDR1 DFQATT, CDR2 SNEGSKA (reference sequence). The V gene end was trimmed by 6 bases and the J gene end by 0 bases; junction bases not matched to a gene: 5. The CDR3 has 14 residues. DNA for the CDR3: TGCAGTGCCGGGACTACCAGCTCCTACAATGAGCAGTTCTTC. As protein: CSAGTTSSYNEQFF.

The chain joins TRBV5-8 to TRBJ2-1; the D gene is possibly TRBD2 (6 bases). The CDR3 is 14 residues long. Trimming pared 4 bases from V and 8 bases from J, leaving 16 bases between. Germline V gene data show CDR1 as SGHTS and CDR2 as YDEGEE. CDR3 sequence: CASSRPGRLDEQFF. The CDR3 nucleotides read TGTGCCAGCAGCCGCCCAGGGAGGCTCGATGAGCAGTTCTTC.

This clonotype was recorded many times. V usage is TRBV4-2 and J usage is TRBJ2-7; 8 bases agree with TRBD2. Germline assignment: CDR1 LGHNA and CDR2 YNFKEQ. Trimming took 0 bases from V and 5 from J; bases not matched to a gene: 9. The CDR3 has 16 amino acids. CDR3 sequence reads: CASSQDLQREIHEQYF. The CDR3, as DNA: TGTGCCAGCAGCCAAGATTTACAGCGGGAGATCCACGAGCAGTACTTC.

The chain joins TRBV27 to TRBJ2-7, with D unclear. Deletions cut 8 bases from V and 2 bases from J, with 4 bases between. The CDR3 covers 10 residues. Germline V gives CDR1 MNHEY, CDR2 SMNVEV (reference sequence). CDR3 residues: CASGTYEQYF. The CDR3 nucleotides read TGTGCCAGCGGCACCTACGAGCAGTACTTC.

The sample holds a few counts of this clonotype. The chain's CDR3 is CASSPKRRTNTGELFF. In DNA form, the CDR3 reads TGTGCCAGCAGCCCGAAGCGAAGGACGAACACCGGGGAGCTGTTTTTT. The chain has TRBV6-1 and TRBJ2-2; no clear D gene. Germline CDR1 reads MNHNS; CDR2 reads SASEGT. The CDR3 spans 16 residues. V dropped 6 bases and J dropped 0 bases, with 14 bases sitting between them.

This clonotype was detected only a few times. V and J are TRBV7-2 and TRBJ2-7; TRBD2 matches at 7 bases. The length of the CDR3 is 15 residues. Germline lookup yields CDR1 SGHTA and CDR2 FQGNSA. With V trimmed by 6 bases and J by 0 bases, 8 bases remained unmatched. The CDR3 DNA sequence: TGTGCCAGCAGGCGCGGGACTACCCTCTCCTACGAGCAGTACTTC. Translating gives CASRRGTTLSYEQYF.

This clonotype was counted at least ten times. The chain links TRBV6-1 to TRBJ2-5; D unresolved. From germline, CDR1 is MNHNS and CDR2 SASEGT. Trimming cost V 5 bases and J 5 bases, with 18 bases left between them. The CDR3 has 15 residues. The CDR3 DNA is TGTGCCAGCAGTAATCAACTTGGAGTTGCGGAGACCCAGTACTTC. This translates into CASSNQLGVAETQYF.

The chain couples TRBV20-1 to TRBJ2-7, with 8 bases fitting TRBD1. CDR1 is DFQATT and CDR2 is SNEGSKA in the germline V gene (reference sequence). The length of the CDR3 is 15 residues. V dropped 5 bases and J dropped 4; count of bases not matched to a gene: 13. The DNA of the CDR3 is TGCAGTGCTGCCAGGACAGGGTCGATTCTTTACGAGCAGTACTTC. It codes for CSAARTGSILYEQYF.

This clonotype has at least ten counts. This chain joins TRBV20-1 and TRBJ1-2; D is undetermined. Germline V gene lookup returns CDR1 DFQATT and CDR2 SNEGSKA (reference sequence). The CDR3 has 11 amino acids. Trimming stripped 7 bases from V and 1 base from J, with 7 bases between. The CDR3 spells CSVWSNYGYTF. The CDR3 nucleotides read TGCAGTGTCTGGAGTAACTATGGCTACACCTTC.

The chain uses TRBV6-1 and TRBJ1-4; perhaps TRBD1 as D (5 bases). Germline lookup yields CDR1 MNHNS and CDR2 SASEGT. The ends were cut back, 0 bases at V and 14 bases at J, with 13 bases in the middle. The CDR3 contains 13 residues. The CDR3 bases are TGTGCCAGCAGTGAAGCTAGGGTCACAGGCCTGTTTTTT. Protein: CASSEARVTGLFF.

This clonotype was counted a few times. CDR3 in DNA: TGCAGCGCCCGGTACACTGAAGCTTTCTTT. Protein product: CSARYTEAFF. V is TRBV29-1 and J is TRBJ1-1; D not resolved. Trimming took off 7 bases at V and 3 bases at J, with 6 bases between the two ends. Germline-derived CDR1 and CDR2 are SQVTM and ANQGSEA. The CDR3 is 10 residues long. The full variable domain, in which reference TRBV29-1 and TRBJ1-1 provide the parts outside the CDR3, is SAVISQKPSRDICQRGTSLTIQCQVDSQVTMMFWYRQQPGQSLTLIATANQGSEATYESGFVIDKFPISRPNLTFSTLTVSNMSPEDSSIYLCSARYTEAFFGQGTRLTVV.

In its sample, this clonotype was seen many times. The DNA of the CDR3 is TGCAGTGCCTCGGGACAGGGGAACGAGCAGTACTTC. This codes for CSASGQGNEQYF. The chain has TRBV20-1 and TRBJ2-7; 10 positions match TRBD1. The CDR3 length is 12 residues. CDR1 and CDR2 (germline): DFQATT, SNEGSKA (reference sequence). J lost 5 bases, V lost 6 bases, and 4 bases had no gene match.

This clonotype has at least ten counts. The chain joins TRBV5-5 to TRBJ2-5; D gene unclear. Germline V gene lookup returns CDR1 SGHKS and CDR2 YYEKEE (reference sequence). This CDR3 has 16 amino acids. The V and J ends lost 0 bases and 1 base respectively, with 13 bases between them. CDR3 sequence (DNA): TGTGCCAGCAGCTTGGCGCTTCCGGCAGGCCAAGAGACCCAGTACTTC. As protein: CASSLALPAGQETQYF.

In the case of this clonotype: A much larger clone differs by one base, so this may be a read error. J is TRBJ2-2 and V is TRBV2; TRBD2 aligns across 11 bases. This CDR3 has 15 residues. Germline lookup yields CDR1 SNHLY and CDR2 FYNNEI. CDR3 region: CASSPTSGNTGELSF. CDR3 DNA sequence: TGTGCCAGCAGCCCGACTAGCGGGAACACCGGGGAGCTGTCTTTT.

This clonotype occurred many times. The rearrangement uses TRBV5-8 and TRBJ2-7; 8 bases are a match to TRBD2. The CDR3 is made up of 15 amino acids. Germline V lookup: CDR1 SGHTS, CDR2 YDEGEE. The V segment lost 3 bases and the J segment 0 bases; nucleotides outside the gene matches: 5. The chain's CDR3 is CASSSLAGNSYEQYF. In DNA, the CDR3 is TGTGCCAGCAGCTCTCTAGCGGGCAACTCCTACGAGCAGTACTTC.

This clonotype came up many times. V and J are TRBV5-1 and TRBJ1-1; 7 bases line up with TRBD1. Germline V gene lookup returns CDR1 SGHRS and CDR2 YFSETQ. Trimming removed 1 base from V and 4 bases from J; junction bases left unmatched: 4. The CDR3 sequence is 14 residues long. The CDR3 region is CASSLSTGLTEAFF. Written as DNA, the CDR3 is TGCGCCAGCAGCTTGTCGACAGGGCTCACTGAAGCTTTCTTT. Full variable domain (outside the CDR3, taken from reference TRBV5-1 and TRBJ1-1): KAGVTQTPRYLIKTRGQQVTLSCSPISGHRSVSWYQQTPGQGLQFLFEYFSETQRNKGNFPGRFSGRQFSNSRSEMNVSTLELGDSALYLCASSLSTGLTEAFFGQGTRLTVV.

The table lists this clonotype with many counts. The V gene is TRBV18, the J gene TRBJ1-2; D is undetermined. Germline V gene data show CDR1 as KGHSH and CDR2 as LQKENI. V was cut by 7 bases and J by 5 bases, with 8 bases left in between. The CDR3 is 11 residues long. CDR3 nucleotide sequence: TGTGCCAGCTTGATTAGATATGGCTACACCTTC. Translating gives CASLIRYGYTF.

This clonotype came up many times. V and J are TRBV5-5 and TRBJ2-2; D unclear. Germline V gives CDR1 SGHKS, CDR2 YYEKEE (reference sequence). Trimming removed 5 bases at V and 6 bases at J, with 14 bases between. There are 14 residues in the CDR3. This CDR3 is CASRPDDSPGELFF. The CDR3, as DNA: TGTGCCAGCAGACCGGACGATTCCCCCGGGGAGCTGTTTTTT.

This clonotype was seen more than once but under ten times. The chain links TRBV30 to TRBJ2-1; D may be TRBD1 or TRBD2 (5 bases each). V was cut by 5 bases and J by 8 bases, with 16 bases left in between. The CDR3 covers 13 residues. CDR1 and CDR2 from the germline V gene are GTSNPN and SVGIG (reference sequence). CDR3 sequence (DNA): TGTGCCTGGGGCCGGGACCGGTGGGATGAGCAGTTCTTC. Its protein product is CAWGRDRWDEQFF.